What follows describes a single TCR beta chain. The sample originates from a study of OX40 agonist ivuxolimab in advanced cancers. Systemic immunosuppression or autoimmune disease history was grounds to exclude patients. The method was immunoSEQ multiplex PCR; TCRdb's version includes in-frame clones alone and lacks a portion of them. The sample includes some 58,000 clones, roughly 80% of them seen just once. This CDR3 spans 14 amino acids. From germline, CDR1 is SGHTS and CDR2 YDEGEE. V was shortened by 0 bases and J by 0 bases, with 6 bases between the two germline ends. The V call is TRBV5-8, the J call TRBJ1-2; D uncertain. The specimen comprised CD4+ or CD8+ T cells sorted from blood, sampled in a trial of the OX40 agonist ivuxolimab. The source of this sequence is an adult with an advanced solid tumor such as melanoma, head and neck, liver or kidney cancer. In nucleotides, the CDR3 is TGTGCCAGCAGCTTGGAGTACACTAACTATGGCTACACCTTC. It translates to CASSLEYTNYGYTF.